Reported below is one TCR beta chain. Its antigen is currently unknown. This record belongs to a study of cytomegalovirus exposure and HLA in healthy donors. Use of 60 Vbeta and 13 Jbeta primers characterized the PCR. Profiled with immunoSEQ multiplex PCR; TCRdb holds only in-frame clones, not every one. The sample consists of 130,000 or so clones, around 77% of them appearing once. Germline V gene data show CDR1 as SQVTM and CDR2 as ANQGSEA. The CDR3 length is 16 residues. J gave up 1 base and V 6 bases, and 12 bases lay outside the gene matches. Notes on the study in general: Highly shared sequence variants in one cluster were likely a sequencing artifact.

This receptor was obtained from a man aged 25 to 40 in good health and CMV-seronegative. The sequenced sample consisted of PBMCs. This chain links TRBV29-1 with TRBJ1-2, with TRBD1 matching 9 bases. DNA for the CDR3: TGCAGCGTCACTCCCGGGACAGGGAGCCTTAACTATGGCTACACCTTC. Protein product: CSVTPGTGSLNYGYTF.